This T cell receptor (beta chain) was found in a study of blood T cell repertoires in COVID-19 (TCRdb year 2020). Regarding the research as a whole: The collaborator samples originated in the United States, Italy and Spain and spanned the acute and convalescent phases of COVID-19. The material from the prospective study consisted of cDNA or gDNA derived from T cells, B-cell-depleted T cells, or PBMCs. Deeply sampled blood TCRbeta repertoires from subjects exposed to, actively infected with, or recovered from COVID-19 were included in the dataset. The repertoires were released in a freely available public database meant as a resource for research on the immune response to SARS-CoV-2. Samples came from the ongoing ImmuneRACE study (first 160 participants) plus 1,254 subjects from 6 global collaborators. A de-identified subject ID, COVID-19 status, age in years and sex were almost always included in the sample metadata. Where available, HLA class I and class II types were obtained from metadata supplied by the sample provider rather than from assay-based typing.

The immunoSEQ Assay, a bias-controlled multiplex PCR, was used to amplify TCRbeta CDR3 regions from genomic DNA. In the original analysis: Nucleated cell counts per sample were estimated from amplification of reference gene primers within the assay. Sequence reads were collapsed and filtered to measure the absolute abundance of every unique TCRbeta CDR3 rearrangement. For each sample, productive Simpson clonality was calculated by taking the square root of Simpson's diversity index across productive rearrangements. The table was pulled from immuneACCESS by TCRdb, which kept in-frame rearrangements only. Such tables lose some clones; where checked, under half of the loss comes from unresolved V genes, and the rest has no known cause. D and trimming were read from the DNA, whereas the V and J calls and clone size are those reported in that table. Recorded for this sample are fewer than 350,000 clones; roughly 87% of them occurred a single time. Together, the top ten hold roughly 9.9% of the sample.

Results the study describes overall, beyond this receptor: Clinical and demographic metadata were provided uncurated, with the amount varying by source and participant.

On this clone itself: The specificity of this receptor is unknown. No base quality information exists; no much larger clone differs at one position.

One collaborating source in Seattle enrolled patients while the patients were actively infected and followed the patients over time throughout the course of disease. Whole blood was collected in K2EDTA tubes by collaborating institutions according to the institutions' own protocols. For TCRbeta analysis, collaborator samples were shipped as frozen whole blood, as isolated PBMCs, or as DNA extracted from either sample type. Sequencing was carried out using peripheral blood. The sequence was obtained from a man in his thirties or forties with COVID-19, enrolled during active disease.

The nucleotides read TGTGCCAGCTCGACAGGGGAGGGACAGCCCCAGCATTTT. It encodes CASSTGEGQPQHF. This receptor chain uses TRBV18 and TRBJ1-5; 8 middle bases align to TRBD1. In the germline V gene, CDR1 corresponds to KGHSH and CDR2 to LQKENI. Spanning cysteine to phenylalanine, the CDR3 consists of 13 amino acids. The CDR3 DNA has 39 bases and is translated from base 1. Germline trimming amounts to 6 bases on V and 7 bases on J, with 5 as the count of junction bases outside the gene matches.